This entry features one T cell receptor (beta chain) sequence. Its antigen is currently unknown. The sample comes from a study of T cell repertoires in cytomegalovirus infection. General observations from the study: Totalled public TCR beta family frequency picked out people who carried CMV plus the relevant HLA.

The CDR3 has 17 amino acids. Germline V CDR1 and CDR2: SGHTA, FQGNSA. Trimming stripped 1 base from V and 0 bases from J, with 15 bases between. One entry per CDR3 protein, called by TCRdb with MiXCR from the reads. The table includes about 330,000 distinct CDR3 sequences, roughly 34% detected once. The rearrangement links TRBV7-2 to TRBJ1-2; D unresolved. The sequence came from a human donor in good health (CMV status not recorded). Some clones in this sample may be carry-over from other donors' samples. The sequencing used cultured PBMCs, collected from culture after CMV antigen stimulation. DNA for the CDR3: TGTGCCAGCAGCTTAGGATTCGGCAGTCTAGCTAACTATGGCTACACCTTC. Protein: CASSLGFGSLANYGYTF.